Following are 32 T cell receptor beta chains from one sample sequenced in a study of cytotoxic CD8 clonotypes in ibrutinib-treated CLL (dated by TCRdb to the early 2020s). The library was produced with the immunoSEQ multiplex PCR assay. Entries here come from immuneACCESS through TCRdb and include only in-frame sequences with V and J called. Some clones fail to appear in such tables; in the studies checked, an unresolved V gene covers under half of the shortfall, and the cause of the remainder is unknown. A total of around 200,000 clones appear in this sample, about four fifths of them only once. 10% to 12% of the sample goes to the ten largest clones. Interpreted using the paper, the time point label stands for: approximately eleven months on ibrutinib. This specimen consisted of PBMCs, obtained after 12 months of ibrutinib treatment. These receptors were collected from a human donor with chronic lymphocytic leukemia.

This chain joins TRBV28 and TRBJ2-7; no definite D call. The CDR3 contains 12 residues. Germline V gene data show CDR1 as MDHEN and CDR2 as SYDVKM. Between the trimmed V and J ends, which lost 6 bases and 3 bases, there was a span of 9 bases. The CDR3 spells CASSRARYEQYF. The CDR3 nucleotides read TGTGCCAGCAGCCGGGCCCGCTACGAGCAGTACTTC.

The chain joins TRBV6-1 to TRBJ2-6, with D possibly TRBD1 on 6 matching bases. CDR3 length: 15 residues. Germline values: CDR1 MNHNS, CDR2 SASEGT. Between the trimmed V and J ends, which lost 4 bases and 3 bases, there was a span of 10 bases. CDR3 coding DNA: TGTGCCAGCAGTGCCACAGGGTTTGGGGCCAACGTCCTGACTTTC. Amino acids: CASSATGFGANVLTF.

This clone was detected only once. The rearrangement uses TRBV5-1 and TRBJ2-5; 9 bases match TRBD2. J gave up 4 bases and V 5 bases, and 3 bases lay outside the gene matches. This CDR3 is 13 amino acids long. The germline V gene encodes CDR1 SGHRS and CDR2 YFSETQ. This CDR3 is CASRTAGGETQYF. CDR3 DNA sequence: TGCGCCAGCAGGACAGCGGGGGGAGAGACCCAGTACTTC.

This chain uses TRBV13 with TRBJ1-4; 11 bases map to TRBD1. The CDR3 is made up of 14 amino acids. V shed 5 bases and J 6 bases; nucleotides not matched to a gene: 2. CDR1 is PRHDT and CDR2 is FYEKMQ in the germline V gene (reference sequence). Here the CDR3 DNA reads TGTGCCAGCAGCCCGGGACAGGGGGATGAAAAACTGTTTTTT. It encodes CASSPGQGDEKLFF.

The gene calls are TRBV13 and TRBJ2-6; D may be TRBD2 (6 bases). Germline values: CDR1 PRHDT, CDR2 FYEKMQ (reference sequence). The CDR3 extends over 15 amino acids. Trimming took 5 bases from V and 4 from J, leaving 12 bases between them. As DNA, the CDR3 is TGTGCCAGCAGCGCCGCCCGGGGGGGGGCCAACGTCCTGACTTTC. This sequence encodes CASSAARGGANVLTF. The complete variable domain, with remaining parts taken from reference TRBV13 and TRBJ2-6, reads AAGVIQSPRHLIKEKRETATLKCYPIPRHDTVYWYQQGPGQDPQFLISFYEKMQSDKGSIPDRFSAQQFSDYHSELNMSSLELGDSALYFCASSAARGGANVLTFGAGSRLTVL.

The chain has TRBV5-8 and TRBJ2-2; perhaps TRBD1 as D (6 bases). The CDR3 runs to 17 residues. The germline gives CDR1 SGHTS, CDR2 YDEGEE. V was trimmed by 1 base and J by 3 bases, leaving 16 bases between them. CDR3 in amino acids: CASSLRTDPLYTGELFF. The CDR3 DNA reads TGTGCCAGCAGCTTGAGGACAGACCCCTTATACACCGGGGAGCTGTTTTTT.

The rearrangement uses TRBV4-1 and TRBJ2-1, with 11 bases lining up with TRBD1. CDR3 length: 16 residues. V trimming: 4 bases; J trimming: 6 bases; junction bases outside the gene matches: 8. In germline, CDR1 is MGHRA, CDR2 YSYEKL. The CDR3 sequence: CASSLPVGQGVNEQFF. DNA for the CDR3: TGCGCCAGCAGCCTTCCGGTGGGACAGGGGGTCAATGAGCAGTTCTTC.

The chain recombines TRBV2 with TRBJ2-1; tentatively, D is TRBD1 (5 bases). The CDR3 runs to 14 residues. Germline V gene lookup returns CDR1 SNHLY and CDR2 FYNNEI. Trimming removed 6 bases at V and 4 bases at J, with 13 bases between. DNA of the CDR3: TGTGCCAGCAGGGGCGACAGTCAATACAATGAGCAGTTCTTC. It is translated as CASRGDSQYNEQFF.

This clone was observed a few times. The CDR3 reads CASRDSGQTEAFF. In DNA form, the CDR3 reads TGTGCCAGCAGAGACAGCGGACAGACTGAAGCTTTCTTT. The rearrangement joins TRBV6-4 to TRBJ1-1; tentatively, D is TRBD1 (6 bases). V gave up 6 bases and J gave up 5 bases, with 13 bases separating them. The CDR3 covers 13 residues. CDR1 is MRHNA, CDR2 SNTAGT, per germline.

The chain uses TRBV27 and TRBJ1-1; D not certain. Trimming removed 7 bases from V and 1 base from J, with 13 bases in between. This CDR3 contains 14 residues. Germline CDR1 and CDR2: MNHEY and SMNVEV (reference sequence). DNA of the CDR3: TGTGCCAGCACCTGGACCGCTGGGAACACTGAAGCTTTCTTT. Translation: CASTWTAGNTEAFF.

J is TRBJ1-6 and V is TRBV18; TRBD1 is a possible D gene (5 bases). Trimming took 3 bases from V and 0 from J, leaving 15 bases between them. Germline V CDR1 and CDR2: KGHSH, LQKENI. The CDR3 runs 18 residues. The CDR3 nucleotides are TGTGCCAGCTCACCCCGAGCGCAGGGATCCTCCTATAATTCACCCCTCCACTTT. This translates into CASSPRAQGSSYNSPLHF.

This clone is a singleton in its sample. The J gene is TRBJ1-5, the V gene TRBV10-2; 8 bases fit TRBD1. V shed 3 bases, J shed 4 bases, and the junction held 11 bases outside the gene matches. This CDR3 is 17 amino acids long. The V gene's germline CDR1 is WSHSY and CDR2 SAAADI. CDR3 in DNA: TGCGCCAGCAGTGAATACTCGACAGGGGCTATAAATCAGCCCCAGCATTTT. It is translated as CASSEYSTGAINQPQHF.

V and J are TRBV28 and TRBJ2-3; 10 bases line up with TRBD1. This CDR3 contains 16 residues. V lost 3 bases, J lost 2 bases, and 5 bases stayed unmatched. The germline CDR1 and CDR2 sequences are MDHEN and SYDVKM. The CDR3, as DNA: TGTGCCAGCAGTTTCCGGACAGGGGGGTTCACAGATACGCAGTATTTT. This gives the protein CASSFRTGGFTDTQYF. Combining the CDR3 with reference TRBV28 and TRBJ2-3 gives the whole variable domain DVKVTQSSRYLVKRTGEKVFLECVQDMDHENMFWYRQDPGLGLRLIYFSYDVKMKEKGDIPEGYSVSREKKERFSLILESASTNQTSMYLCASSFRTGGFTDTQYFGPGTRLTVL.

This sequence joins TRBV19 and TRBJ2-2, with a tentative D call TRBD1 (5 bases). V was shortened by 7 bases and J by 7 bases, with 19 bases between the two germline ends. CDR1 is LNHDA, CDR2 SQIVND, per germline (reference sequence). The CDR3 covers 15 residues. The CDR3 region has the DNA TGTGCCAGTACCTTGACAGTTAGTAGTGTCGGGGAGCTGTTTTTT. It translates to CASTLTVSSVGELFF.

The V and J genes are TRBV9 and TRBJ2-3, with TRBD2 matching over 10 bases. Germline V lookup: CDR1 SGDLS, CDR2 YYNGEE. J lost 4 bases, V lost 1 base, and 6 bases had no gene match. The CDR3 runs to 16 residues. Written as DNA, the CDR3 is TGTGCCAGCAGCGTATGGAGTAGCGGGGGGTCAGATACGCAGTATTTT. Translation gives CASSVWSSGGSDTQYF.

The gene calls are TRBV15 and TRBJ1-1; TRBD1 agrees at 7 bases. CDR1 is LNHNV and CDR2 is YYDKDF in the germline V gene (reference sequence). The length of the CDR3 is 13 residues. V lost 5 bases to trimming and J lost 6 bases; unmatched junction nucleotides: 6. The CDR3 protein is CATSRRQGAEAFF. Here the CDR3 DNA reads TGTGCCACCAGCCGCCGACAGGGCGCTGAAGCTTTCTTT.

The table lists this clone with many counts. The V gene is TRBV5-1, the J gene TRBJ1-2, with 9 bases matching TRBD1. After removal of 2 bases from V and 8 bases from J, the junction contained 10 bases not matched to a gene. Looked up from germline, CDR1 is SGHRS and CDR2 is YFSETQ. This CDR3 is built from 15 residues. CDR3 sequence: CASSFTGGSAGGYTF. The CDR3 DNA sequence: TGCGCCAGCAGCTTTACAGGGGGCTCAGCTGGCGGCTACACCTTC. Supplemented by reference TRBV5-1 and TRBJ1-2, the full variable domain reads KAGVTQTPRYLIKTRGQQVTLSCSPISGHRSVSWYQQTPGQGLQFLFEYFSETQRNKGNFPGRFSGRQFSNSRSEMNVSTLELGDSALYLCASSFTGGSAGGYTFGSGTRLTVV.

The chain is built from TRBV5-1 and TRBJ2-1; no clear D. Germline V lookup: CDR1 SGHRS, CDR2 YFSETQ. The CDR3 is 13 residues long. Trimming shortened V by 1 base and J by 8 bases, and 10 bases separated the two germline ends. DNA of the CDR3: TGCGCCAGCAGCTTGTGGCTAGACTATGAGCAGTTCTTC. This translates into CASSLWLDYEQFF.

The rearrangement joins TRBV7-8 to TRBJ2-1; 10 nucleotides line up with TRBD2. This CDR3 has 15 residues. Unmatched junction bases numbered 11, after V lost 5 bases and J lost 10 bases. From germline, CDR1 is SGHVS and CDR2 FQNEAQ. The CDR3 nucleotides are TGTGCCAGCAGCCCCCCTAGCGGGAGAGAGGAAGAGCAGTTCTTC. Residues: CASSPPSGREEEQFF.

V gene TRBV11-3 combines with J gene TRBJ2-1; D is possibly TRBD1 (5 bases). This CDR3 spans 15 amino acids. The germline gives CDR1 SGHNT, CDR2 YENEEA. The V end lost 1 base, the J end lost 4 bases, and 11 bases lay between the germline ends. The CDR3 here is CASSLAQGAYNEQFF. The CDR3 DNA sequence: TGTGCCAGCAGCTTAGCTCAGGGCGCATACAATGAGCAGTTCTTC.

The table lists this clone with a few counts. The V call is TRBV30, the J call TRBJ1-1; D perhaps matches TRBD1 (6 bases). Trimming pared 3 bases from V and 8 bases from J, leaving 13 bases between. Germline CDR1 is GTSNPN and CDR2 is SVGIG (reference sequence). The CDR3 sequence is 12 residues long. CDR3 DNA: TGTGCCTGGAGCCCTTTGGGGGCGGAAGCTTTCTTT. This codes for CAWSPLGAEAFF.

The V call is TRBV21-1, the J call TRBJ2-1. TRBV21-1 is a pseudogene segment. The CDR3 has 16 amino acids. The CDR3 loop is CASSKRRDPPSNEQFF. The CDR3 DNA reads as TGTGCCAGCAGCAAACGCCGGGACCCGCCGAGCAATGAGCAGTTCTTC.

This chain uses TRBV11-2 with TRBJ2-5, with D uncertain. This CDR3 region has 11 residues. Trimming pared 11 bases from V and 4 bases from J, leaving 11 bases between. Germline V CDR1 and CDR2: SGHAT, FQNNGV. In DNA, the CDR3 is TGTGCCTCCGCAGCAGTAGAGACCCAGTACTTC. It yields the protein CASAAVETQYF.

The chain recombines TRBV5-1 with TRBJ1-1; TRBD1 matches at 10 bases. CDR3 length equals 13 residues. Trimming removed 4 bases from V and 7 bases from J; junction bases left unmatched: 4. Germline V gene sequence: CDR1 SGHRS, CDR2 YFSETQ. DNA for the CDR3: TGCGCCAGCAGCATGGACAGGGGGAATGAAGCTTTCTTT. This translates into CASSMDRGNEAFF.

The V call is TRBV11-3, the J call TRBJ2-1; the D is unclear. The V end lost 5 bases, the J end lost 10 bases, and 12 bases lay between the germline ends. The V gene's germline CDR1 is SGHNT and CDR2 YENEEA. The CDR3 has 12 amino acids. The CDR3, as DNA: TGTGCCAGCAGCCCGCGGCGAGGCGAGCAGTTCTTC. It is translated as CASSPRRGEQFF.

CDR3 DNA sequence: TGTGCCAGCAGTTACAGGGGGCTCTATGGCTACACCTTC. It specifies CASSYRGLYGYTF. The chain links TRBV6-5 to TRBJ1-2, with TRBD1 matching over 7 bases. The CDR3 is 13 residues long. CDR1 MNHEY and CDR2 SVGAGI come from the germline V gene. J was trimmed by 4 bases and V by 2 bases; bases with no gene match: 1.

The V gene is TRBV7-6, the J gene TRBJ1-2; a possible D gene is TRBD1 (5 bases). V was pared by 5 bases and J by 4 bases, with 20 bases between. The CDR3 extends over 16 amino acids. Germline lookup yields CDR1 SGHVS and CDR2 FNYEAQ. The CDR3 here is CASSAQAGLTIYGYTF. In DNA, the CDR3 is TGTGCCAGCAGCGCACAAGCGGGACTGACGATCTATGGCTACACCTTC. The full variable domain, its missing parts supplied by reference TRBV7-6 and TRBJ1-2, is GAGVSQSPRYKVTKRGQDVALRCDPISGHVSLYWYRQALGQGPEFLTYFNYEAQQDKSGLPNDRFSAERPEGSISTLTIQRTEQRDSAMYRCASSAQAGLTIYGYTFGSGTRLTVV.

The chain is built from TRBV13 and TRBJ2-1, with D possibly being TRBD2 (6 bases). The CDR3 consists of 14 residues. Germline CDR1 PRHDT, CDR2 FYEKMQ (reference sequence). The germline V and J ends were trimmed by 5 bases and 6 bases, with 14 bases remaining between them. The CDR3, as DNA: TGTGCCAGCAGCACCCTAGCGTTTTTCAATGAGCAGTTCTTC. Its translation: CASSTLAFFNEQFF.

The V and J genes are TRBV7-9 and TRBJ1-5, with D maybe TRBD1 (6 bases). V was clipped by 0 bases and J by 6 bases, with 12 bases between them. From germline, CDR1 is SEHNR and CDR2 FQNEAQ (reference sequence). The CDR3 covers 15 residues. CDR3 DNA sequence: TGTGCCAGCAGCTTAGCACAGGGTCCTTCTCAGCCCCAGCATTTT. Amino acids: CASSLAQGPSQPQHF. Based on the CDR3 plus reference TRBV7-9 and TRBJ1-5, the full variable domain is DTGVSQNPRHKITKRGQNVTFRCDPISEHNRLYWYRQTLGQGPEFLTYFQNEAQLEKSRLLSDRFSAERPKGSFSTLEIQRTEQGDSAMYLCASSLAQGPSQPQHFGDGTRLSIL.

The rearrangement uses TRBV27 and TRBJ2-7; 10 positions agree with TRBD2. This CDR3 has 16 amino acids. Losses at the gene ends were 6 bases for V and 0 bases for J; bases not matched to a gene: 8. Germline V gene data show CDR1 as MNHEY and CDR2 as SMNVEV (reference sequence). In DNA, the CDR3 is TGTGCCAGCAGACAAATTAGCGGGGGGAGCTCCTACGAGCAGTACTTC. It codes for CASRQISGGSSYEQYF.

This clone has a single count. This chain joins TRBV11-2 and TRBJ2-5; possibly TRBD1 for D (6 bases). The CDR3 runs 16 residues. Trimming took off 5 bases at V and 2 bases at J, with 18 bases between the two ends. CDR1 is SGHAT, CDR2 FQNNGV, per germline. CDR3 in DNA: TGTGCCAGCAGCCCGACCCATGGACAGCTACAAGAGACCCAGTACTTC. Translated, it gives CASSPTHGQLQETQYF.

J is TRBJ2-7 and V is TRBV28; maybe TRBD2 (5 bases). With 5 bases removed from V and 4 bases from J, the gap between germline ends came to 18 bases. The CDR3 consists of 15 residues. Germline V gives CDR1 MDHEN, CDR2 SYDVKM. In DNA, the CDR3 is TGTGCCAGCAGTCTTCCAGGCCTCCCGGGATACGAGCAGTACTTC. The encoded protein is CASSLPGLPGYEQYF.